The next 20 T cell receptor beta chains were all read from a single sample in a study of response to subunit inactivated influenza vaccine. TCRdb called the RT-PCR reads again in MiXCR, with one record for every CDR3 protein. The sample lists approximately 500,000 distinct CDR3 sequences, 10% to 15% occurring once. Sample: PBMCs from blood, taken about 40 days after vaccination. Every receptor here comes from a man in his forties or fifties who received an inactivated influenza vaccine.

The chain uses TRBV24-1 and TRBJ2-2; possible D gene TRBD2, 6 bases. This CDR3 contains 17 residues. CDR1 is KGHDR, CDR2 SFDVKD, per germline. V was pared by 4 bases and J by 4 bases, with 18 bases between. The CDR3 region has the DNA TGTGCCACCAGTGACCGCGGGACGGAGAGATTCACCGGGGAGCTGTTTTTT. It is translated as CATSDRGTERFTGELFF.

This clonotype has just a few counts. This sequence joins TRBV12-3 or TRBV12-4 and TRBJ2-2; D possibly uses TRBD1 or TRBD2 (5 bases each). The CDR3 is made up of 19 amino acids. Trimming took off 3 bases at V and 0 bases at J, with 20 bases between the two ends. The CDR3 protein is CASSFAGTFPASNTGELFF. The CDR3, as DNA: TGTGCCAGCAGTTTTGCCGGGACCTTTCCAGCTTCGAACACCGGGGAGCTGTTTTTT.

This clonotype showed up just a few times. Written as DNA, the CDR3 is TGTGCCAGCAGCTTACAACAGGGCAGAAACATTCAGTACTTC. It encodes CASSLQQGRNIQYF. The V gene is TRBV5-6, the J gene TRBJ2-4, with a weak D call TRBD1 (6 bases). Germline V lookup: CDR1 SGHDT, CDR2 YYEEEE. V was trimmed by 2 bases and J by 6 bases, leaving 12 bases between them. The CDR3 has 14 amino acids.

The chain employs TRBV5-1 and TRBJ2-1; no reliable D call. CDR3 length: 12 residues. Trimming stripped 4 bases from V and 4 bases from J, with 6 bases between. Germline values: CDR1 SGHRS, CDR2 YFSETQ. Here the CDR3 reads CASSHRYNEQFF. The CDR3 DNA follows: TGCGCCAGCAGCCACAGATACAATGAGCAGTTCTTC. The full variable domain, completed using reference TRBV5-1 and TRBJ2-1, is KAGVTQTPRYLIKTRGQQVTLSCSPISGHRSVSWYQQTPGQGLQFLFEYFSETQRNKGNFPGRFSGRQFSNSRSEMNVSTLELGDSALYLCASSHRYNEQFFGPGTRLTVL.

This clonotype was seen only a few times. The rearrangement links TRBV12-3 or TRBV12-4 to TRBJ1-2; the D is unclear. This CDR3 region has 13 residues. The ends were cut back, 0 bases at V and 8 bases at J, with 10 bases in the middle. CDR3 amino acids: CASSLAAASGYTF. The CDR3 DNA sequence: TGTGCCAGCAGTTTAGCGGCGGCTTCGGGCTACACCTTC.

CDR3 in amino acids: CASSQDKGAAYNEQFF. The DNA of the CDR3 is TGCGCCAGCAGCCAAGATAAAGGGGCAGCCTACAATGAGCAGTTCTTC. This chain joins TRBV4-3 and TRBJ2-1; D might be TRBD1 (5 bases). With 0 bases removed from V and 2 bases from J, the gap between germline ends came to 11 bases. The CDR3 contains 16 residues. CDR1 and CDR2 from the germline V gene are LGHNA and YSLEER.

This clonotype was seen many times. This sequence joins TRBV20-1 and TRBJ2-1, with TRBD2 matching 7 bases. Trimming cost V 4 bases and J 9 bases; bases outside gene matches: 12. This CDR3 has 14 residues. CDR1 DFQATT and CDR2 SNEGSKA come from the germline V gene (reference sequence). The CDR3 here is CSAMVRGRAREQFF. In nucleotides, the CDR3 is TGCAGTGCTATGGTACGCGGGAGAGCACGTGAGCAGTTCTTC.

This clonotype was seen a few times. V and J are TRBV2 and TRBJ2-7; D gene unclear. V shed 7 bases and J shed 0 bases, with 10 bases lying between them. The CDR3 extends over 13 amino acids. Per the germline V gene, CDR1 is SNHLY and CDR2 is FYNNEI. Here the CDR3 DNA reads TGTGCCAGCAAACACACCAGCTCCTACGAGCAGTACTTC. Translation: CASKHTSSYEQYF.

This clonotype has ten or more counts. This rearrangement joins TRBV27 to TRBJ1-5; D is undetermined. Germline loops: CDR1 MNHEY, CDR2 SMNVEV (reference sequence). Trimming removed 4 bases from V and 2 bases from J, with 3 bases in between. The CDR3 is made up of 12 amino acids. The CDR3, as DNA: TGTGCCAGCAGTTCCCGCAATCAGCCCCAGCATTTT. It yields the protein CASSSRNQPQHF.

A word on this clonotype: A much larger clone differs by one base, so this may be a read error. CDR3 loop: CASSLGNADAQYF. The CDR3 DNA reads TGTGCCAGCAGCTTGGGGAACGCAGATGCGCAGTATTTT. V and J are TRBV7-2 and TRBJ2-3; D gene ambiguous. Germline CDR1 reads SGHTA; CDR2 reads FQGNSA. This CDR3 spans 13 amino acids.

The rearrangement links TRBV29-1 to TRBJ2-1; D might be TRBD2 (6 bases). V was trimmed by 4 bases and J by 4 bases, leaving 14 bases between them. CDR1 and CDR2 (germline): SQVTM, ANQGSEA. CDR3 size: 14 residues. The CDR3 bases are TGCAGCGTTGTAAGGCGGGAACGTTACAATGAGCAGTTCTTC. This translates into CSVVRRERYNEQFF.

This clonotype was found a few times. The rearrangement links TRBV5-1 to TRBJ2-1, with D possibly TRBD1 on 6 matching bases. Per the germline V gene, CDR1 is SGHRS and CDR2 is YFSETQ. V was cut by 0 bases and J by 1 base, with 11 bases left in between. The CDR3 is 16 residues long. The CDR3 sequence: CASSLDGGTSYNEQFF. The CDR3 DNA reads TGCGCCAGCAGCTTGGATGGGGGCACTTCCTACAATGAGCAGTTCTTC.

This clonotype came up a few times. The V and J genes are TRBV7-9 and TRBJ2-1; 9 bases align to TRBD2. The germline V gene encodes CDR1 SEHNR and CDR2 FQNEAQ (reference sequence). The CDR3 is 15 residues long. V gave up 5 bases and J gave up 4 bases; unmatched junction bases: 6. The CDR3 loop reads CASSMTSGAYNEQFF. CDR3 coding DNA: TGTGCCAGCAGCATGACTAGCGGAGCTTACAATGAGCAGTTCTTC.

Comments on this clonotype: Sequence at one end of the junction differs from germline and may be a read error. The V gene is TRBV4-2, the J gene TRBJ2-2, with D possibly being TRBD1 or TRBD2 (5 bases each). CDR3 length: 14 residues. The germline CDR1 and CDR2 sequences are LGHNA and YNFKEQ. The CDR3 DNA reads as TGTGCCAGCAGCCATACAGGAAACACCGGGGAGCCGTTTTTT. As protein: CASSHTGNTGEPFF.

This clonotype was recorded at least ten times. The rearrangement links TRBV20-1 to TRBJ2-5; TRBD1 agrees at 9 bases. V was clipped by 7 bases and J by 5 bases; unmatched bases: 11. Germline loops: CDR1 DFQATT, CDR2 SNEGSKA (reference sequence). The CDR3 sequence is 14 residues long. The CDR3 here is CSGLAGGTGETQYF. Here the CDR3 DNA reads TGCAGTGGATTAGCGGGTGGGACAGGGGAGACCCAGTACTTC.

V usage is TRBV9 and J usage is TRBJ1-1, with 7 bases matching TRBD1. Per the germline V gene, CDR1 is SGDLS and CDR2 is YYNGEE. The trim removed 4 bases at V and 4 bases at J, leaving 10 bases unmatched. The CDR3 spans 15 residues. CDR3 in DNA: TGTGCCAGCAGCCCCCACAGGGGATGGAGCACTGAAGCTTTCTTT. Protein sequence: CASSPHRGWSTEAFF.

This clonotype was observed a handful of times. This chain joins TRBV18 and TRBJ2-1; no clear D. Germline V gene data show CDR1 as KGHSH and CDR2 as LQKENI. CDR3 length: 14 amino acids. Between the trimmed V and J ends, which lost 0 bases and 8 bases, there was a span of 11 bases. The CDR3 DNA reads as TGTGCCAGCTCACCACCTTTGGCTTCGGATGAGCAGTTCTTC. Its protein product is CASSPPLASDEQFF. The entire variable domain, with the rest obtained from reference TRBV18 and TRBJ2-1, is as follows: NAGVMQNPRHLVRRRGQEARLRCSPMKGHSHVYWYRQLPEEGLKFMVYLQKENIIDESGMPKERFSAEFPKEGPSILRIQQVVRGDSAAYFCASSPPLASDEQFFGPGTRLTVL.

The rearrangement links TRBV10-2 to TRBJ2-5; D possibly matches TRBD1 or TRBD2 (5 bases each). The V and J ends lost 4 bases and 1 base respectively, with 10 bases between them. This CDR3 is built from 14 residues. From germline, CDR1 is WSHSY and CDR2 SAAADI. CDR3 bases: TGCGCCAGCAGTGGGTTGGGACCCCAAGAGACCCAGTACTTC. Protein: CASSGLGPQETQYF.

The V call is TRBV5-1, the J call TRBJ2-5; 11 nucleotides match TRBD2. Per germline, CDR1 SGHRS and CDR2 YFSETQ. Unmatched junction bases numbered 3, after V lost 0 bases and J lost 5 bases. This CDR3 has 15 amino acids. The DNA for the CDR3 is TGCGCCAGCAGCTTGGCTAGCGGGGGGCGTGAGACCCAGTACTTC. It translates to CASSLASGGRETQYF.

The J gene is TRBJ2-1, the V gene TRBV21-1. TRBV21-1 is classified as a pseudogene. CDR3 length equals 15 residues. The CDR3 spells CASSKGQSYNNEQFF. In nucleotides, the CDR3 is TGTGCCAGCAGCAAAGGGCAGAGTTACAACAATGAGCAGTTCTTC.